This T cell receptor (beta chain) was sequenced during a study of control samples from healthy donors and cancer patients. V was clipped by 2 bases and J by 4 bases, with 16 bases between them. Germline lookup yields CDR1 SGHDT and CDR2 YYEEEE. The CDR3 is 16 amino acids. This clone was counted between two and nine times. The assay was immunoSEQ multiplex PCR, and TCRdb's table has in-frame clones only and misses some. The sample has about 77,000 clones, 80% to 95% seen once. The sequenced sample consisted of blood. The rearrangement uses TRBV5-6 and TRBJ2-4; D is ambiguous. The TCR comes from a woman aged 55-69 years in good health. CDR3: CASSLATSLQKNIQYF. As DNA, the CDR3 is TGTGCCAGCAGCTTAGCAACGTCCCTACAAAAAAACATTCAGTACTTC.